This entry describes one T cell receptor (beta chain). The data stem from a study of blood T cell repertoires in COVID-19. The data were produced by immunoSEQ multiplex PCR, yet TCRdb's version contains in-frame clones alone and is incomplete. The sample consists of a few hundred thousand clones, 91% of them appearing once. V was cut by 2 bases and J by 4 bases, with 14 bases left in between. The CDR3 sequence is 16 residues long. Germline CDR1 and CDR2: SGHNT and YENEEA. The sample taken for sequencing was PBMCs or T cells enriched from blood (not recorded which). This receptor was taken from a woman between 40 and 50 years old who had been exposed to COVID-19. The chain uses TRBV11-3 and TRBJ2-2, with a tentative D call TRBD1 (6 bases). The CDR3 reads CASSLPSGVRTGELFF. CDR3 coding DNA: TGTGCCAGCAGCTTACCTTCAGGGGTGCGCACCGGGGAGCTGTTTTTT.